Below, 22 T cell receptor beta chains from the same sample are listed, as sequenced in a study of multiple sclerosis patients with progressive multifocal leukoencephalopathy. Method: immunoSEQ multiplex PCR; TCRdb's copy keeps in-frame clones and lacks some. The sample records about 28,000 clones, around 89% being singletons. Time point specified: before natalizumab initiation. Sequencing was performed on PBMCs. The receptors originated from a human donor with multiple sclerosis.

The V gene is TRBV6-6, the J gene TRBJ2-1, with TRBD1 identical over 8 bases. The J segment lost 7 bases and the V segment lost 9 bases, leaving 11 bases of the junction unmatched. The CDR3 has 14 amino acids. Germline V CDR1 and CDR2: MNHNY, SVGAGI (reference sequence). As DNA, the CDR3 is TGTGCCAGTACAGGGGGGATACAGAGGAATGAGCAGTTCTTC. Translated, it gives CASTGGIQRNEQFF.

This chain uses TRBV7-8 with TRBJ1-5; the D gene is possibly TRBD1 (6 bases). Germline loops: CDR1 SGHVS, CDR2 FQNEAQ. The CDR3 is 16 amino acids. The V gene lost 4 bases and the J gene lost 0 bases, with 13 bases spanning the gap. The CDR3 sequence is CASSWGTTYSNQPQHF. DNA for the CDR3: TGTGCCAGCAGCTGGGGGACAACCTATAGCAATCAGCCCCAGCATTTT. The full variable domain, rest sourced from reference TRBV7-8 and TRBJ1-5, is GAGVSQSPRYKVAKRGQDVALRCDPISGHVSLFWYQQALGQGPEFLTYFQNEAQLDKSGLPSDRFFAERPEGSVSTLKIQRTQQEDSAVYLCASSWGTTYSNQPQHFGDGTRLSIL.

In its sample, this clone was seen once. The genes are TRBV28 and TRBJ2-5, with 9 bases lining up with TRBD2. The CDR3 runs to 17 residues. The V and J ends lost 2 bases and 2 bases, in that order; junction bases with no gene match: 9. Looked up from germline, CDR1 is MDHEN and CDR2 is SYDVKM. The CDR3 DNA is TGTGCCAGCAGTTTAGGATTTCTAGCGGGAACACAAGAGACCCAGTACTTC. Translated: CASSLGFLAGTQETQYF.

The chain carries TRBV7-9 and TRBJ1-1, with D perhaps TRBD1 (5 bases). There are 12 residues in the CDR3. Germline V gene data show CDR1 as SEHNR and CDR2 as FQNEAQ (reference sequence). V shed 5 bases and J shed 6 bases, with 10 bases lying between them. The CDR3 nucleotides read TGTGCCAGCAGCCTCGCAGGGTCTGAAGCTTTCTTT. Protein sequence: CASSLAGSEAFF.

The chain links TRBV4-3 to TRBJ2-4, with TRBD1 as a possible D gene (6 bases). V lost 1 base to trimming and J lost 2 bases, with 9 bases between them. Germline lookup yields CDR1 LGHNA and CDR2 YSLEER. The CDR3 is 15 residues long. CDR3 protein: CASSQGQGTKNIQYF. The DNA of the CDR3 is TGCGCCAGCAGCCAAGGGCAGGGGACCAAAAACATTCAGTACTTC.

The J gene is TRBJ1-5, the V gene TRBV5-1, with 9 bases fitting TRBD1. The CDR3 spans 16 residues. Germline loops: CDR1 SGHRS, CDR2 YFSETQ. The V gene end was trimmed by 0 bases and the J gene end by 5 bases; junction bases not matched to a gene: 6. CDR3 region: CASSLGGTGRDQPQHF. The CDR3 nucleotides read TGCGCCAGCAGCTTGGGAGGGACAGGGCGGGATCAGCCCCAGCATTTT. The entire variable domain, with the rest obtained from reference TRBV5-1 and TRBJ1-5, is as follows: KAGVTQTPRYLIKTRGQQVTLSCSPISGHRSVSWYQQTPGQGLQFLFEYFSETQRNKGNFPGRFSGRQFSNSRSEMNVSTLELGDSALYLCASSLGGTGRDQPQHFGDGTRLSIL.

This chain links TRBV6-7 with TRBJ1-5; D is unresolved. Being an ORF, TRBV6-7 has a function that is uncertain. The CDR3 totals 18 residues. V dropped 1 base and J dropped 2 bases, with 18 bases sitting between them. CDR3 DNA sequence: TGTGCCAGCAGTTACTGGGCCCCCGACACGTTTGGCAATCAGCCCCAGCATTTT. Translating gives CASSYWAPDTFGNQPQHF.

The CDR3 sequence is CASSQGVGGSYEQYF. The DNA for the CDR3 is TGTGCCAGCAGCCAAGGAGTCGGGGGGTCCTACGAGCAGTACTTC. The rearrangement joins TRBV4-2 to TRBJ2-7, with TRBD2 matching 7 bases. The CDR3 has 15 amino acids. V lost 1 base, J lost 1 base, and 4 bases stayed unmatched. Germline CDR1 reads LGHNA; CDR2 reads YNFKEQ.

The chain uses TRBV10-3 and TRBJ2-4; D is tentatively TRBD1 or TRBD2 (7 bases each). This CDR3 has 15 residues. Trimming took 0 bases from V and 8 from J, leaving 14 bases between them. Germline loops: CDR1 ENHRY, CDR2 SYGVKD. The CDR3, as DNA: TGTGCCATCAGTGAGTCTCAGGGGGGGCCTGACATTCAGTACTTC. Translated: CAISESQGGPDIQYF.

The gene calls are TRBV11-2 and TRBJ1-5, with D possibly being TRBD1 (6 bases). V lost 5 bases and J lost 3, with 11 bases in between. Germline-derived CDR1 and CDR2 are SGHAT and FQNNGV. This CDR3 is built from 14 residues. The CDR3 region has the DNA TGTGCCAGCAGCCCAGGACAGTTCAATCAGCCCCAGCATTTT. Encoded protein: CASSPGQFNQPQHF. Drawing the rest from reference TRBV11-2 and TRBJ1-5, the complete variable domain is EAGVAQSPRYKIIEKRQSVAFWCNPISGHATLYWYQQILGQGPKLLIQFQNNGVVDDSQLPKDRFSAERLKGVDSTLKIQPAKLEDSAVYLCASSPGQFNQPQHFGDGTRLSIL.

There are a few counts of this clone. The V and J genes are TRBV10-3 and TRBJ1-4, with unresolved D. The CDR3 length is 13 residues. Trimming removed 3 bases from V and 6 bases from J, with 8 bases in between. CDR1 and CDR2 (germline): ENHRY, SYGVKD. The CDR3 sequence is CAISERAYEKLFF. The CDR3 nucleotides read TGTGCCATCAGTGAACGGGCTTATGAAAAACTGTTTTTT.

The chain joins TRBV7-3 to TRBJ2-6; TRBD2 aligns across 10 bases. The V gene's germline CDR1 is SGHTA and CDR2 FQGTGA. V dropped 5 bases and J dropped 2; count of bases not matched to a gene: 6. The CDR3 contains 17 residues. The CDR3 is CASSPRSGGAGANVLTF. CDR3 nucleotide sequence: TGTGCCAGCAGCCCCCGAAGCGGGGGGGCTGGGGCCAACGTCCTGACTTTC.

The V call is TRBV6-4, the J call TRBJ2-3, with TRBD2 matching 7 bases. The CDR3 has 14 residues. CDR1 MRHNA and CDR2 SNTAGT come from the germline V gene. Trimming took 3 bases from V and 2 from J; bases not matched to a gene: 2. CDR3 bases: TGTGCCAGCAGTGAACGGGGGGACACAGATACGCAGTATTTT. Protein product: CASSERGDTDTQYF.

On this clone: An end of the junction does not agree with germline; a read error may underlie this. The same CDR3 is also encoded by other DNA sequences in this sample. The gene calls are TRBV10-1 and TRBJ1-1, with 9 bases identical to TRBD1. The CDR3 runs 13 residues. The germline V gene encodes CDR1 WNHNN and CDR2 SYGVQD (reference sequence). The CDR3 DNA follows: TGCGCCAGCAGCGGACAGGGGAGTACTGAAGCCTTCTTT. This sequence encodes CASSGQGSTEAFF.

The rearrangement joins TRBV6-1 to TRBJ2-7; D gene uncertain. The CDR3 spans 12 residues. Per germline, CDR1 MNHNS and CDR2 SASEGT. V lost 8 bases and J 3 bases, leaving 11 bases between the germline ends. The CDR3 DNA sequence: TGTGCCAGCCGTTTATCGTTCTACGAGCAGTACTTC. Residues: CASRLSFYEQYF.

The sample holds a few counts of this clone. This chain links TRBV18 with TRBJ1-2, with D hard to call. V gave up 3 bases and J gave up 5 bases, with 7 bases separating them. The CDR3 runs to 12 residues. Germline V gene sequence: CDR1 KGHSH, CDR2 LQKENI. Written as DNA, the CDR3 is TGTGCCAGCTCACCCGTCTCGTATGGCTACACCTTC. The encoded protein is CASSPVSYGYTF.

The chain combines TRBV5-4 with TRBJ1-1; perhaps TRBD1 as D (5 bases). The V and J ends lost 0 bases and 1 base respectively, with 7 bases between them. Germline CDR1 reads SGHNT; CDR2 reads YYREEE (reference sequence). There are 14 residues in the CDR3. The CDR3 is CASSLVGGNTEAFF. DNA of the CDR3: TGTGCCAGCAGCTTGGTTGGGGGGAACACTGAAGCTTTCTTT.

The chain carries TRBV7-9 and TRBJ2-7; 8 nucleotides match TRBD1. The CDR3 has 16 amino acids. J was trimmed by 1 base and V by 5 bases; bases with no gene match: 10. The germline CDR1 and CDR2 sequences are SEHNR and FQNEAQ (reference sequence). CDR3 amino acids: CASSAGTGFLSYEQYF. The CDR3 DNA reads as TGTGCCAGCAGCGCCGGGACAGGCTTTCTTTCCTACGAGCAGTACTTC.

This clone was observed a single time. The V gene is TRBV27, the J gene TRBJ2-3, with a weak D call TRBD1 (6 bases). This CDR3 is 14 amino acids long. Looked up from germline, CDR1 is MNHEY and CDR2 is SMNVEV (reference sequence). V was shortened by 6 bases and J by 4 bases, with 14 bases between the two germline ends. CDR3 bases: TGTGCCAGCAGACCACAGGGTCGCCCAGATACGCAGTATTTT. It specifies CASRPQGRPDTQYF.

The chain joins TRBV28 to TRBJ1-1, with 8 bases fitting TRBD1. The CDR3 sequence is 14 residues long. V gave up 5 bases and J gave up 6 bases; unmatched junction bases: 8. Per germline, CDR1 MDHEN and CDR2 SYDVKM. The CDR3 sequence is CASSTHGQGSEAFF. In DNA form, the CDR3 reads TGTGCCAGCAGTACGCATGGACAGGGATCTGAAGCTTTCTTT.

For this clone: A read error may produce the germline difference seen at one junction end. The V call is TRBV2, the J call TRBJ1-5, with 7 bases identical to TRBD1. The CDR3 contains 14 residues. The V gene's germline CDR1 is SNHLY and CDR2 FYNNEI. CDR3: CASREGGVKEPQHF. The CDR3 bases are TGTGCCAGCAGGGAAGGGGGCGTAAAAGAGCCCCAGCATTTT.

V gene TRBV10-3 combines with J gene TRBJ2-1; TRBD2 aligns across 9 bases. Unmatched junction bases numbered 8, after V lost 11 bases and J lost 3 bases. The CDR3 totals 14 residues. Germline V gene lookup returns CDR1 ENHRY and CDR2 SYGVKD. The CDR3 here is CASGERGDYNEQFF. The CDR3 nucleotides read TGTGCCTCCGGGGAGCGGGGGGACTACAATGAGCAGTTCTTC.